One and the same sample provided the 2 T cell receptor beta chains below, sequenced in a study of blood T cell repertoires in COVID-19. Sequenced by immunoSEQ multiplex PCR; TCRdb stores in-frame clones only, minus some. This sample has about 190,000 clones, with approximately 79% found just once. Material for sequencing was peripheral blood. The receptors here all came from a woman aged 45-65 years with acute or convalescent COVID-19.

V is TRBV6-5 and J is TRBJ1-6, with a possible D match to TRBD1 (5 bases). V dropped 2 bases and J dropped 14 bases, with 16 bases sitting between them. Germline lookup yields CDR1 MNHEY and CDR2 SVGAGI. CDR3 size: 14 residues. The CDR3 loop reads CASSYGGVVSSLHF. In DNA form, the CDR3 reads TGTGCCAGCAGTTACGGGGGGGTCGTCTCTTCCCTCCACTTT.

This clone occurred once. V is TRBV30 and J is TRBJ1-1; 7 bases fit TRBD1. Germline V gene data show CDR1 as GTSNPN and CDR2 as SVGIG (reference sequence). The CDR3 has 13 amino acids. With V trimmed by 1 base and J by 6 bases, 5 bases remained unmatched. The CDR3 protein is CAWSGITGAEAFF. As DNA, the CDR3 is TGTGCCTGGAGTGGCATCACAGGGGCTGAAGCTTTCTTT.